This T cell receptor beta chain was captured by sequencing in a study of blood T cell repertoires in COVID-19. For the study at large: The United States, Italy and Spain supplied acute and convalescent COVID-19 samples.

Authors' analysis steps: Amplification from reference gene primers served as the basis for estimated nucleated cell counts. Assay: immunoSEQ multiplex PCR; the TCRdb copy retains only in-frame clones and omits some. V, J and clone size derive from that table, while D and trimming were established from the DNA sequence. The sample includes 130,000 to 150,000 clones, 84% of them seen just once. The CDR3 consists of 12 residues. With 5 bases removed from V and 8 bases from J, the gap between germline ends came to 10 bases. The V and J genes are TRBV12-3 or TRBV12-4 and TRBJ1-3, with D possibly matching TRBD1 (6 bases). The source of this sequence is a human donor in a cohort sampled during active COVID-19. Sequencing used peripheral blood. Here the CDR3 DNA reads TGTGCCAGCAGTCCACAGGGACACACCATATATTTT. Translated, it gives CASSPQGHTIYF.